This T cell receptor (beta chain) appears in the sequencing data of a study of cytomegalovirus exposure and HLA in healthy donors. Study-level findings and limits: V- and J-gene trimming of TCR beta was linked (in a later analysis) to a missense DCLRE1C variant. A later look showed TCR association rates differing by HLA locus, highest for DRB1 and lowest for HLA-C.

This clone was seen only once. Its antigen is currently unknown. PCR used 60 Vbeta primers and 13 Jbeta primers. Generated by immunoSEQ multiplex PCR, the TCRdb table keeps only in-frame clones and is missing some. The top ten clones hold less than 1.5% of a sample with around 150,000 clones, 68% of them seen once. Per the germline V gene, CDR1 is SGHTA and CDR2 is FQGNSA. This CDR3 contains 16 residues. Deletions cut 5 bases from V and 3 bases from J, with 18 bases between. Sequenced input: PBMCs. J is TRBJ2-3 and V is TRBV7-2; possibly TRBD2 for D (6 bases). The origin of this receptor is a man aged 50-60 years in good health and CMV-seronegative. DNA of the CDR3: TGTGCCAGCAGCCCATATGGAGGGAGGAATACAGATACGCAGTATTTT. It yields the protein CASSPYGGRNTDTQYF.